A selection of T cell receptor beta chains follows, all from one sample in a study of identical twins. TCRdb ran MiXCR on the 5' RACE reads and lists one entry per CDR3 protein. This sample has about 900,000 distinct CDR3 sequences; more than 9% occur once, and the top ten carry about 1.5%. This sample also belongs to another study, concerning yellow fever vaccine responses in identical twins.

Sequencing used PBMCs. The origin of the receptors is a young woman in good health. Each CDR3 is given without its conserved first and last residue.

V gene | CDR3 protein
TRBV27 | ASTRDGTYNEQF
TRBV14 | ASSQVGSAGELF
TRBV5-1 | ASSPNRDGRNIQY
TRBV5-8 | ASSFDRVWTQY
TRBV12-3/TRBV12-4 | ASSLRGARNQPQH
TRBV28 | ASSQQGWEQY
TRBV3-1 | ASSQGGRSYEQY
TRBV6-4 | ASRDSRRTEAF
TRBV7-3 | ASSLFERNEQF
TRBV12-5 | ASGLSEWASGYNEQF
TRBV28 | ASSSRGGTGHSEQF
TRBV20-1 | SARDTGFIGELF
TRBV5-1 | ASSLDEGARDTEAF
TRBV12-3/TRBV12-4 | ASSLNRNTEVF
TRBV12-3/TRBV12-4 | ASSEGGWDTEAF
TRBV20-1 | SARDGGSLAKNIQY
TRBV5-1 | ASSLTSGVGEQF
TRBV10-3 | AISRNLQGNTEAF
TRBV4-1 | ASSHDSSGGAAGTGELF
TRBV9 | ASSPQGGGHEQY
TRBV11-3 | ASSLDSQGLRNEQF
TRBV28 | ASSTQLAANTGELF
TRBV29-1 | SVEVGFGNTEAF